This TCR beta chain comes out of a study of early T cells in non-severe SARS-CoV-2 infection. Study-wide context: The input, bulk RNA from unsorted whole blood, was sequenced, and chains were unpaired. Study results and limitations: VDJdb matches were skewed toward anti-spike CD8 T cell responses.

CDR1 and CDR2 (germline): KGHSH, LQKENI. The CDR3 is 15 amino acids. The V segment lost 6 bases and the J segment 2 bases; nucleotides outside the gene matches: 8. Individually, cDNA molecules had unique molecular identifiers attached to them. MiXCR, run by TCRdb on the 5' RACE reads, gives a single entry per CDR3 protein. Altogether tens of thousands of distinct CDR3 sequences are present, 13% being singletons, with the ten largest covering about a tenth. The table lists this clonotype with many counts. Its cognate antigen is unknown. The origin of this receptor is an adult who was a healthcare worker with PCR-confirmed SARS-CoV-2 infection or an uninfected control (not recorded which). The material sequenced was whole blood, taken at baseline. This chain links TRBV18 with TRBJ2-5; 8 nucleotides line up with TRBD1. The CDR3 DNA is TGTGCCAGCTCGCGCTCAGGGGGCCGGCAAGAGACCCAGTACTTC. Residues: CASSRSGGRQETQYF.